Presented here are 20 T cell receptor beta chains from one specimen sequenced in a study of early T cells in non-severe SARS-CoV-2 infection. MiXCR, run by TCRdb on the 5' RACE reads, gives a single entry per CDR3 protein. The sample holds fewer than 60,000 distinct CDR3 sequences, about 4% seen once. The specimen sequenced was whole blood. The receptors come from an adult who was a healthcare worker with PCR-confirmed SARS-CoV-2 infection or an uninfected control (not recorded which).

This clonotype came up many times. The chain carries TRBV5-1 and TRBJ1-1; no clear D. CDR3 length: 13 residues. V lost 0 bases and J lost 4, with 7 bases in between. Germline V gives CDR1 SGHRS, CDR2 YFSETQ. The CDR3 DNA is TGCGCCAGCAGCTTGGAGGTGCGCACTGAAGCTTTCTTT. Translating it yields CASSLEVRTEAFF.

This clonotype was seen ten or more times. The chain couples TRBV20-1 to TRBJ2-3; D uncertain. Germline loops: CDR1 DFQATT, CDR2 SNEGSKA (reference sequence). CDR3 length equals 19 residues. The V end was cut by 5 bases, the J end by 4 bases, with 31 bases between. The CDR3 loop is CSASPPDPSSAGSADTQYF. The CDR3 DNA reads TGCAGTGCTTCTCCCCCCGATCCATCCAGTGCAGGTAGTGCAGATACGCAGTATTTT.

Many counts were recorded for this clonotype. This chain joins TRBV14 and TRBJ2-2; D is unclear. The germline V gene encodes CDR1 SGHDN and CDR2 FVKESK. The length of the CDR3 is 13 residues. Trimming stripped 5 bases from V and 4 bases from J, with 8 bases between. CDR3 bases: TGTGCCAGCAGCAGGGTTCGCACCGGGGAGCTGTTTTTT. It yields the protein CASSRVRTGELFF.

This clonotype was observed many times. V usage is TRBV7-2 and J usage is TRBJ1-5; TRBD1 might be the D (5 bases). Trimming stripped 1 base from V and 3 bases from J, with 10 bases between. The CDR3 is made up of 15 amino acids. Germline lookup yields CDR1 SGHTA and CDR2 FQGNSA. CDR3 region: CASSLGGTYNQPQHF. The CDR3 nucleotides read TGTGCCAGCAGCTTAGGAGGGACGTACAATCAGCCCCAGCATTTT. Full variable domain (outside the CDR3, taken from reference TRBV7-2 and TRBJ1-5): GAGVSQSPSNKVTEKGKDVELRCDPISGHTALYWYRQSLGQGLEFLIYFQGNSAPDKSGLPSDRFSAERTGGSVSTLTIQRTQQEDSAVYLCASSLGGTYNQPQHFGDGTRLSIL.

The gene calls are TRBV12-3 or TRBV12-4 and TRBJ2-1; the D is unclear. CDR3 size: 13 residues. The germline V and J ends were trimmed by 1 base and 5 bases, with 6 bases remaining between them. The CDR3 reads CASSLDPDNEQFF. The CDR3, as DNA: TGTGCCAGCAGTTTAGACCCAGACAATGAGCAGTTCTTC.

This clonotype was counted many times. The rearrangement joins TRBV7-2 to TRBJ1-1; D not certain. This CDR3 region has 14 residues. Looked up from germline, CDR1 is SGHTA and CDR2 is FQGNSA. V lost 4 bases, J lost 8 bases, and 17 bases lay in between. The CDR3 DNA is TGTGCCAGCAGCTACGGACGCGTAAATGGCGAAGCTTTCTTT. Protein: CASSYGRVNGEAFF.

This clonotype came up many times. This chain links TRBV20-1 with TRBJ1-1; D is perhaps TRBD1 (6 bases). Trimming took 6 bases from V and 5 from J, leaving 16 bases between them. There are 13 residues in the CDR3. CDR1 DFQATT and CDR2 SNEGSKA come from the germline V gene (reference sequence). In nucleotides, the CDR3 is TGCAGTGCCCCACAGGGATGGGGTACTGAAGCTTTCTTT. Protein product: CSAPQGWGTEAFF.

This clonotype was counted at least ten times. The chain has TRBV23-1 and TRBJ2-7; TRBD1 matches at 8 bases. TRBV23-1 is classed as an ORF, of uncertain function. This CDR3 spans 16 amino acids. The V segment lost 0 bases and the J segment 3 bases; nucleotides outside the gene matches: 7. CDR3 nucleotides: TGCGCCAGCAGTCAATCGCGGACAGGGCTTTACTACGAGCAGTACTTC. Translation gives CASSQSRTGLYYEQYF.

This clonotype was detected ten times or more. This rearrangement joins TRBV6-2 or TRBV6-3 to TRBJ2-5; TRBD1 aligns across 8 bases. The V segment lost 5 bases and the J segment 3 bases; nucleotides outside the gene matches: 8. CDR1 and CDR2 from the germline V gene are MNHEY and SVGEGT. The CDR3 is made up of 15 amino acids. The CDR3 is CASSIPTGVKETQYF. In DNA, the CDR3 is TGTGCCAGCAGTATTCCGACAGGGGTGAAAGAGACCCAGTACTTC.

This clonotype was recorded at least ten times. The rearrangement uses TRBV12-3 or TRBV12-4 and TRBJ1-2; D is possibly TRBD1 (5 bases). The CDR3 runs to 16 residues. Trimming shortened V by 8 bases and J by 5 bases, and 24 bases separated the two germline ends. The CDR3 spells CASASRAQGARYGYTF. In DNA, the CDR3 is TGTGCCAGCGCGAGCCGGGCCCAGGGCGCCCGGTATGGCTACACCTTC.

About this clonotype itself: A single base separates this from a much larger clone, so it may be a read error. The V call is TRBV6-2 or TRBV6-3, the J call TRBJ2-7; 8 nucleotides agree with TRBD2. Trimming removed 7 bases from V and 4 bases from J; junction bases left unmatched: 12. Germline V gene sequence: CDR1 MNHEY, CDR2 SVGEGT. The CDR3 spans 15 residues. The CDR3 region is CASIPGLGGAYEQYF. CDR3 sequence (DNA): TGTGCCAGCATCCCGGGACTAGGGGGAGCGTACGAGCAGTACTTC.

The sample holds many counts of this clonotype. The V and J genes are TRBV14 and TRBJ2-3, with 8 bases identical to TRBD1. Trimming at V came to 1 base and at J to 1 base, leaving 4 bases not matched to a gene. CDR3 length: 16 amino acids. Germline-derived CDR1 and CDR2 are SGHDN and FVKESK. CDR3 amino acids: CASSQAGQGGTDTQYF. As DNA, the CDR3 is TGTGCCAGCAGCCAAGCAGGACAGGGAGGCACAGATACGCAGTATTTT.

This clonotype was detected only a few times. This chain joins TRBV11-2 and TRBJ1-5; D is uncertain. The V end lost 4 bases, the J end lost 3 bases, and 4 bases lay between the germline ends. This CDR3 spans 12 amino acids. CDR1 is SGHAT and CDR2 is FQNNGV in the germline V gene. This chain's CDR3 is CASSSNNQPQHF. The DNA for the CDR3 is TGTGCCAGCAGCTCCAACAATCAGCCCCAGCATTTT. The variable domain in full, completed from reference TRBV11-2 and TRBJ1-5, reads EAGVAQSPRYKIIEKRQSVAFWCNPISGHATLYWYQQILGQGPKLLIQFQNNGVVDDSQLPKDRFSAERLKGVDSTLKIQPAKLEDSAVYLCASSSNNQPQHFGDGTRLSIL.

This clonotype was counted at least ten times. The V call is TRBV20-1, the J call TRBJ2-2; D might be TRBD1 (6 bases). CDR1 is DFQATT, CDR2 SNEGSKA, per germline (reference sequence). The CDR3 spans 17 residues. Trimming cost V 1 base and J 2 bases, with 17 bases left between them. CDR3 bases: TGCAGTGCTAGAGGTCCGGGCAGGGGCGTTAACACCGGGGAGCTGTTTTTT. Translation gives CSARGPGRGVNTGELFF.

The table lists this clonotype with a few counts. The chain uses TRBV5-1 and TRBJ2-2; D might be TRBD2 (6 bases). CDR3 length: 16 residues. Germline assignment: CDR1 SGHRS and CDR2 YFSETQ. The ends were cut back, 4 bases at V and 1 base at J, with 14 bases in the middle. The CDR3 reads CASSPQVRGNTGELFF. CDR3 nucleotide sequence: TGCGCCAGCAGCCCCCAGGTGCGGGGGAACACCGGGGAGCTGTTTTTT.

This clonotype was detected many times. One end of the junction varies from germline; a read error may be responsible. The V and J genes are TRBV24-1 and TRBJ1-1; the match to TRBD1 covers 9 bases. CDR1 and CDR2 from the germline V gene are KGHDR and SFDVKD. This CDR3 contains 16 residues. CDR3 DNA sequence: TGTGCCACCAGTGCCCGGTCGGGGACAGGGTTAACTGAAACTTTCTTT. This codes for CATSARSGTGLTETFF.

The sample holds many counts of this clonotype. The chain has TRBV13 and TRBJ2-6, with 7 bases matching TRBD1. The CDR3 consists of 15 residues. CDR1 is PRHDT, CDR2 FYEKMQ, per germline (reference sequence). The trim removed 7 bases at V and 2 bases at J, leaving 5 bases unmatched. For the CDR3, the DNA is TGTGCCAGCAAAAGAGGGGGCACTGGGGCCAACGTCCTGACTTTC. Protein: CASKRGGTGANVLTF. Together with reference TRBV13 and TRBJ2-6, the CDR3 gives the full variable domain: AAGVIQSPRHLIKEKRETATLKCYPIPRHDTVYWYQQGPGQDPQFLISFYEKMQSDKGSIPDRFSAQQFSDYHSELNMSSLELGDSALYFCASKRGGTGANVLTFGAGSRLTVL.

This clonotype occurred many times. The chain uses TRBV10-3 and TRBJ2-1, with 7 positions matching TRBD2. Trimming cost V 7 bases and J 5 bases; bases outside gene matches: 5. Germline V gene data show CDR1 as ENHRY and CDR2 as SYGVKD. CDR3 length equals 13 residues. The CDR3 region is CAIKGGADNEQFF. The CDR3 DNA reads as TGTGCCATCAAGGGAGGGGCCGACAATGAGCAGTTCTTC.

This clonotype was detected ten times or more. The V and J genes are TRBV5-6 and TRBJ1-1, with D tentatively TRBD1 (6 bases). The CDR3 covers 13 residues. Germline V gives CDR1 SGHDT, CDR2 YYEEEE. V lost 2 bases and J 3 bases, leaving 8 bases between the germline ends. Here the CDR3 DNA reads TGTGCCAGCAGCTTTGGACAGTACACTGAAGCTTTCTTT. Protein product: CASSFGQYTEAFF.

This clonotype came up many times. V gene TRBV6-6 combines with J gene TRBJ2-2, with 7 bases identical to TRBD1. The CDR3 loop spans 17 amino acids. In germline, CDR1 is MNHNY, CDR2 SVGAGI (reference sequence). The junction had 13 bases not matched to a gene; V was cut back by 9 bases and J by 0 bases. The CDR3 coding sequence is TGTGCCAGTAGAAACACCGGGACAGCCGCGAACACCGGGGAGCTGTTTTTT. Residues: CASRNTGTAANTGELFF.